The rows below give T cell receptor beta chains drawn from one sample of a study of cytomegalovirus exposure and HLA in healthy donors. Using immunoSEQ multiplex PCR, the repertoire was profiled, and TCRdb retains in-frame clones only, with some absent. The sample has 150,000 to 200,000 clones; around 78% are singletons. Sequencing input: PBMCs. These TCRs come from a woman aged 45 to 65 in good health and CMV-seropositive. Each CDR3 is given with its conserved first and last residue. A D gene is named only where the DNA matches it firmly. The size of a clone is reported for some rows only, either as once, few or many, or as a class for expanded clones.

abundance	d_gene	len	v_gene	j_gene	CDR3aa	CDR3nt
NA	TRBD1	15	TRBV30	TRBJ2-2	CAWSGRGRNTGELFF	TGTGCCTGGAGTGGCAGGGGGCGGAACACCGGGGAGCTGTTTTTT
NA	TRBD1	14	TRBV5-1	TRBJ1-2	CASSRSGTDDGYTF	TGCGCCAGCAGCAGATCCGGGACAGACGATGGCTACACCTTC
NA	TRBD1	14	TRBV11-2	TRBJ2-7	CASSPDRYSYEQYF	TGTGCCAGCAGCCCGGACAGGTACTCCTACGAGCAGTACTTC
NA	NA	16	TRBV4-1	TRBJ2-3	CASSQDEHSTTDTQYF	TGCGCCAGCAGCCAAGATGAGCATAGTACCACAGATACGCAGTATTTT
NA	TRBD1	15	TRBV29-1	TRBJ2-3	CSGDGETGGSDTQYF	TGCAGCGGGGATGGGGAGACAGGGGGGTCCGATACGCAGTATTTT
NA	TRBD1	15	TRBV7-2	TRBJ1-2	CASSLGTGAVYGYTF	TGTGCCAGCAGCCTGGGGACAGGGGCCGTCTATGGCTACACCTTC
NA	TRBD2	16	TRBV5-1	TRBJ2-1	CASSLPLAGGRDEQFF	TGCGCCAGCAGCTTGCCCCTAGCGGGAGGGCGGGATGAGCAGTTCTTC
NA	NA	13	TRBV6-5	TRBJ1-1	CASTESVNTEAFF	TGTGCCAGCACAGAGAGCGTGAACACTGAAGCTTTCTTT
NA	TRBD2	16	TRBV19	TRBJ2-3	CASSIRAGGVADTQYF	TGTGCCAGTAGTATAAGAGCGGGAGGGGTCGCAGATACGCAGTATTTT
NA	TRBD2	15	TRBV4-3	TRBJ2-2	CASSQESRGGGELFF	TGCGCCAGCAGCCAAGAGTCACGGGGAGGGGGGGAGCTGTTTTTT
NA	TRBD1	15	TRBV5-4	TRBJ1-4	CASSLGQGTNEKLFF	TGTGCCAGCAGCTTGGGACAGGGCACTAATGAAAAACTGTTTTTT
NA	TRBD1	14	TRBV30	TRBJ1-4	CAWRPGTVGEKLFF	TGTGCCTGGAGACCGGGGACAGTCGGTGAAAAACTGTTTTTT
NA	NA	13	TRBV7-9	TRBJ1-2	CASTPLGAYGYTF	TGTGCCAGCACCCCCCTGGGGGCCTATGGCTACACCTTC
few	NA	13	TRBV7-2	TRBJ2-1	CASSWGLNNEQFF	TGTGCCAGCAGCTGGGGACTTAACAATGAGCAGTTCTTC
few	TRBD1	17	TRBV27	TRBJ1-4	CASSLSPPGQGNEKLFF	TGTGCCAGCAGTTTATCCCCTCCGGGACAGGGAAATGAAAAACTGTTTTTT
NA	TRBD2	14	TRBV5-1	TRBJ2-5	CASSFRGGQETQYF	TGCGCCAGCAGCTTCCGCGGGGGCCAAGAGACCCAGTACTTC
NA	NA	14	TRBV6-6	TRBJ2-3	CASSSPPLEDTQYF	TGTGCCAGCAGTTCACCGCCCCTGGAGGATACGCAGTATTTT
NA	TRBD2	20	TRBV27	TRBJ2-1	CASSPKPGLAGGGSYNEQFF	TGTGCCAGCAGTCCGAAGCCGGGACTAGCGGGAGGGGGCTCCTACAATGAGCAGTTCTTC
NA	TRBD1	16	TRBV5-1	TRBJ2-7	CASSSVQGPLTYEQYF	TGCGCCAGCAGCTCGGTACAGGGGCCACTAACCTACGAGCAGTACTTC
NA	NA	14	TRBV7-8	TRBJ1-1	CASSSELGRYEAFF	TGTGCCAGCAGCTCTGAGCTTGGGCGCTATGAAGCTTTCTTT
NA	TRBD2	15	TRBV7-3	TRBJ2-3	CASSWTSASTDTQYF	TGTGCCAGCAGCTGGACTAGCGCTAGCACAGATACGCAGTATTTT
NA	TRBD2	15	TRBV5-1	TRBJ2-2	CASSSTSVGTGELFF	TGCGCCAGCAGCTCTACTAGCGTAGGAACCGGGGAGCTGTTTTTT
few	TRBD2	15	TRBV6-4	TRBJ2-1	CASSRDYETYNEQFF	TGTGCCAGCAGTCGGGACTATGAAACCTACAATGAGCAGTTCTTC
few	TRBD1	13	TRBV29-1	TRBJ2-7	CSVVKGANYEQYF	TGCAGCGTTGTAAAGGGGGCAAACTACGAGCAGTACTTC
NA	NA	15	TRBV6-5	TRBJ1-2	CASRPQTKAAYGYTF	TGTGCCAGCAGGCCACAGACAAAGGCCGCCTATGGCTACACCTTC
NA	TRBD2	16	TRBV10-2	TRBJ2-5	CASSETSGRAVETQYF	TGCGCCAGCAGTGAGACTAGCGGGAGGGCCGTGGAGACCCAGTACTTC
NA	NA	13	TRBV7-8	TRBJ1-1	CASSPSLNTEAFF	TGTGCCAGCAGCCCCTCCCTGAACACTGAAGCTTTCTTT
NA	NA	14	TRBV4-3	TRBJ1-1	CASSPQTASTEAFF	TGCGCCAGCAGCCCACAGACCGCTTCCACGGAAGCTTTCTTT
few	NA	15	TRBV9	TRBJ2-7	CASSVGGRPTYEQYF	TGTGCCAGCAGCGTAGGGGGGCGACCCACCTACGAGCAGTACTTC
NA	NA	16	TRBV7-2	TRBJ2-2	CASSLATPGGGGELFF	TGTGCCAGCAGCTTAGCGACTCCGGGGGGCGGCGGGGAGCTGTTTTTT
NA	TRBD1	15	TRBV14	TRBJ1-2	CASSPPQGVLGGYTF	TGTGCCAGCAGCCCCCCCCAGGGGGTCCTTGGGGGCTACACCTTC
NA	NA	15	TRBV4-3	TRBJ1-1	CASSQFGTMNTEAFF	TGCGCCAGCAGCCAGTTCGGGACAATGAACACTGAAGCTTTCTTT
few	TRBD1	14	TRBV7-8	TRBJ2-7	CASRQTGESYEQYF	TGTGCCAGCAGACAGACAGGGGAGTCTTACGAGCAGTACTTC
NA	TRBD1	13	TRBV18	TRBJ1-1	CASSGTGGTEAFF	TGTGCCAGCTCGGGGACAGGGGGCACTGAAGCTTTCTTT
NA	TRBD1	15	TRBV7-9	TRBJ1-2	CASSQTGGADYGYTF	TGTGCCAGCAGCCAGACAGGGGGCGCTGACTATGGCTACACCTTC
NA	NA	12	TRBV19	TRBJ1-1	CASSPSGGEAFF	TGTGCCAGCAGTCCCTCGGGGGGTGAAGCTTTCTTT
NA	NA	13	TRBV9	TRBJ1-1	CASSVDRDTEAFF	TGTGCCAGCAGCGTAGACCGAGACACTGAAGCTTTCTTT
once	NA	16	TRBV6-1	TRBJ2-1	CASSVFSSYSYNEQFF	TGTGCCAGCAGTGTTTTTAGCTCTTACTCCTACAATGAGCAGTTCTTC
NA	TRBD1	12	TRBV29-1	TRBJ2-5	CSGRTGQETQYF	TGCAGCGGGCGGACAGGGCAAGAGACCCAGTACTTC
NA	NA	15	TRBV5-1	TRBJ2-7	CASSLAPDIPYEQYF	TGCGCCAGCAGCTTGGCCCCGGACATTCCCTACGAGCAGTACTTC
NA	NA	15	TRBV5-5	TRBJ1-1	CASSLAAGVNTEAFF	TGTGCCAGCAGCTTGGCAGCAGGGGTGAACACTGAAGCTTTCTTT